The sample holds one count of the clone carrying this T cell receptor beta chain. PCR involved 60 Vbeta and 13 Jbeta primers. Clones were sequenced by immunoSEQ multiplex PCR, and TCRdb holds only the in-frame ones, with some missing. The sample contains fewer than 250,000 clones, about three quarters of which appear only once. The CDR3 runs to 13 residues. Unmatched junction bases numbered 6, after V lost 6 bases and J lost 4 bases. This entry is derived from a study of cytomegalovirus exposure and HLA in healthy donors. The V call is TRBV23-1, the J call TRBJ2-7; 7 bases match TRBD2. TRBV23-1 is recorded as an ORF, its role being uncertain. The TCR comes from a woman aged 25-40 years in good health and CMV-seropositive. The sequenced sample was PBMCs. DNA for the CDR3: TGCGCCAGCAGGTGCCCCGGGGGGTACGAGCAGTACTTC. This sequence encodes CASRCPGGYEQYF.